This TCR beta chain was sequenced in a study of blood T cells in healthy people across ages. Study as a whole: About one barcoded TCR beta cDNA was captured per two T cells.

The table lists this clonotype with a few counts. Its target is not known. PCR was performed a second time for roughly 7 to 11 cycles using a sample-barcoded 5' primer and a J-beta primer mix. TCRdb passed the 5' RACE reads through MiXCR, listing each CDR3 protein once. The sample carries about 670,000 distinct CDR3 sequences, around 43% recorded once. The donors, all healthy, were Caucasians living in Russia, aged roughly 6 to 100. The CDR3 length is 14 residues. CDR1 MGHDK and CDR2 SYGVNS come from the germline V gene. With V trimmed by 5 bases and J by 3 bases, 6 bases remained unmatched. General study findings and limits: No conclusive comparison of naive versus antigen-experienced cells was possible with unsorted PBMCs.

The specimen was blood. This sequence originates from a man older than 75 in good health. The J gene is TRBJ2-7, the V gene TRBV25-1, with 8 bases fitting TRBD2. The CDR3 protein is CASSPGGAYYEQYF. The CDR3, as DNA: TGTGCCAGCAGTCCCGGGGGGGCCTACTACGAGCAGTACTTC.